The T cell receptor beta chain under discussion was sequenced for a study of CD8 T cells in Susac syndrome. With random hexamers, 0.5 to 1 ug RNA was reverse transcribed. TCRdb recomputed calls from the immunoSEQ multiplex PCR reads with MiXCR, one row per CDR3 protein. The table lists roughly 150,000 distinct CDR3 sequences, approximately 93% of them singletons. This CDR3 has 10 residues. V gave up 3 bases and J gave up 4 bases, with 3 bases separating them. Germline-derived CDR1 and CDR2 are SQVTM and ANQGSEA. The receptor's source is a human donor with multiple sclerosis. The chain is built from TRBV29-1 and TRBJ1-2, with D hard to call. The sequenced sample was CD8+ T cells from PBMCs. CDR3 region: CSVEGYGYTF. The CDR3 nucleotides read TGCAGCGTTGAGGGCTATGGCTACACCTTC.